This T cell receptor (beta chain) was observed in a study of shared clonotypes between healthy human individuals. Study context: Donors were two women and a few men aged 18 to 49.

Naive CD8 cells lacked CD45RO and underwent positive selection for CCR7, leaving out terminally differentiated effector memory CD45RA+ cells. Healthy HIV-negative adults without recent acute infections or vaccinations served as donors. The CDR3 spans 13 residues. V gave up 5 bases and J gave up 0 bases, with 7 bases separating them. CDR1 is MNHEY and CDR2 is SMNVEV in the germline V gene (reference sequence). A note on this clone: Its antigen is not identified.

Sequencing used immunoSEQ multiplex PCR; TCRdb keeps in-frame clones, though not all of them. Of fewer than 800,000 clones in the sample, roughly nine tenths were seen once. Findings and caveats of the study: The sampled material consisted only of blood, and tissue repertoires are likely to differ.

The clonotype comes from a young man in good health. The sample was naive CD8+ T cells sorted from blood. The chain employs TRBV27 and TRBJ1-1; D is uncertain. CDR3 bases: TGTGCCAGCAGTGTGAGGGTGAACACTGAAGCTTTCTTT. It encodes CASSVRVNTEAFF.